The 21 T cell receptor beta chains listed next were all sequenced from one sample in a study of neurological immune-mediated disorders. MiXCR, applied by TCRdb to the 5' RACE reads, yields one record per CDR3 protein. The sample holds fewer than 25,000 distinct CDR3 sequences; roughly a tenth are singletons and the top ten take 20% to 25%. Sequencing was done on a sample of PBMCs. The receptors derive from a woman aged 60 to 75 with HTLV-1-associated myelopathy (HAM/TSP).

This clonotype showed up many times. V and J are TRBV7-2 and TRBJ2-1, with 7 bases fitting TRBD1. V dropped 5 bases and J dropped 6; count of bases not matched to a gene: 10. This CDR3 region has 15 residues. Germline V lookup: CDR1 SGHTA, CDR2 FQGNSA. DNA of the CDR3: TGTGCCAGCAGCCCGAGACAGGGTGGAGGCAATGAGCAGTTCTTC. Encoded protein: CASSPRQGGGNEQFF.

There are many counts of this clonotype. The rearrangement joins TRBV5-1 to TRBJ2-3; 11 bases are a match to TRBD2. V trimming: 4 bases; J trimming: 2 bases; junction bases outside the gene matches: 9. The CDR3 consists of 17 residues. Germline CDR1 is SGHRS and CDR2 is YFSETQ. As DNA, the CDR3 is TGCGCCAGCAGCCCGGAGGGACTAGCGGACTTCACAGATACGCAGTATTTT. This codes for CASSPEGLADFTDTQYF.

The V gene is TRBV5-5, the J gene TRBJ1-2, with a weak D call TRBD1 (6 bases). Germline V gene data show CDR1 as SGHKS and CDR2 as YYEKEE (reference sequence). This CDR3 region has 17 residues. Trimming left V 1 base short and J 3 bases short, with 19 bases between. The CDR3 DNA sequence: TGTGCCAGCAGCTTGAAGGAGGGGGTCAGGAGCCACTATGGCTACACCTTC. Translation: CASSLKEGVRSHYGYTF.

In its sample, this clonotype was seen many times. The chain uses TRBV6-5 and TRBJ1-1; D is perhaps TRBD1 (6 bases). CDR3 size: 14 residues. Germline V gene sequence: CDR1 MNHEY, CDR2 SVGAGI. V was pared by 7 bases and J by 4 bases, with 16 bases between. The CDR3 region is CASTNPTGSTEAFF. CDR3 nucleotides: TGTGCCAGCACCAACCCCACAGGGTCCACTGAAGCTTTCTTT.

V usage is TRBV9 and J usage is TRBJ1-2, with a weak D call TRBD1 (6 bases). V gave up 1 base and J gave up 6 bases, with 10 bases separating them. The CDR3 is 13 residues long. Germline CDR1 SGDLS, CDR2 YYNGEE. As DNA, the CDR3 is TGTGCCAGCAGCGTAAACAGGGCTGATGGCTACACCTTC. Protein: CASSVNRADGYTF. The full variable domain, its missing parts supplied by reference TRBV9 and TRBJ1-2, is DSGVTQTPKHLITATGQRVTLRCSPRSGDLSVYWYQQSLDQGLQFLIQYYNGEERAKGNILERFSAQQFPDLHSELNLSSLELGDSALYFCASSVNRADGYTFGSGTRLTVV.

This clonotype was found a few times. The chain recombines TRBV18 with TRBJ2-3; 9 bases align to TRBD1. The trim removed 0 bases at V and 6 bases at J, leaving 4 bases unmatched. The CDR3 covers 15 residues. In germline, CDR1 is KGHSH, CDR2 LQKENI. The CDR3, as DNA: TGTGCCAGCTCACCACCCGGGACAGGGATTGATACGCAGTATTTT. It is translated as CASSPPGTGIDTQYF.

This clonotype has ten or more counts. The DNA of the CDR3 is TGCGCCAGCAGCCAACGGACAGGGGTAGGGCAGTTCTTC. It is translated as CASSQRTGVGQFF. This sequence joins TRBV4-1 and TRBJ2-1; 9 nucleotides align to TRBD1. Germline CDR1 is MGHRA and CDR2 is YSYEKL. The CDR3 is 13 amino acids. J gave up 12 bases and V 2 bases, and 5 bases lay outside the gene matches.

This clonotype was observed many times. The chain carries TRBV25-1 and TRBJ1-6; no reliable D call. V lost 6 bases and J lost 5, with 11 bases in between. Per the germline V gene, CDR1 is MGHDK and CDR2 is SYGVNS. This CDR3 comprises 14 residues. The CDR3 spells CASRRTPDNSPLHF. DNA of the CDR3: TGTGCCAGCAGGAGGACCCCCGATAATTCACCCCTCCACTTT. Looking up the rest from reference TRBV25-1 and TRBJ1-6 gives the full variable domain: EADIYQTPRYLVIGTGKKITLECSQTMGHDKMYWYQQDPGMELHLIHYSYGVNSTEKGDLSSESTVSRIRTEHFPLTLESARPSHTSQYLCASRRTPDNSPLHFGNGTRLTVT.

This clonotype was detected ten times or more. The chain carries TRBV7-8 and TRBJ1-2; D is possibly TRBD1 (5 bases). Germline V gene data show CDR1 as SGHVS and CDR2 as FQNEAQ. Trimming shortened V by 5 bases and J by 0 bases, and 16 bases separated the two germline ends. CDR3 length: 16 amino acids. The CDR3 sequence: CASSRRGEPSNYGYTF. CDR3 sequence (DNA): TGTGCCAGCAGCCGTAGGGGCGAACCTTCTAACTATGGCTACACCTTC. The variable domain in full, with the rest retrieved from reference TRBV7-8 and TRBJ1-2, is GAGVSQSPRYKVAKRGQDVALRCDPISGHVSLFWYQQALGQGPEFLTYFQNEAQLDKSGLPSDRFFAERPEGSVSTLKIQRTQQEDSAVYLCASSRRGEPSNYGYTFGSGTRLTVV.

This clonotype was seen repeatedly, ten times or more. The CDR3 spells CASSRRVPEAFF. CDR3 coding DNA: TGTGCCAGCTCTCGCAGGGTACCTGAAGCTTTCTTT. This chain connects TRBV5-6 to TRBJ1-1; possibly TRBD1 for D (5 bases). Germline values: CDR1 SGHDT, CDR2 YYEEEE. The CDR3 length is 12 residues. V was pared by 7 bases and J by 6 bases, with 13 bases between.

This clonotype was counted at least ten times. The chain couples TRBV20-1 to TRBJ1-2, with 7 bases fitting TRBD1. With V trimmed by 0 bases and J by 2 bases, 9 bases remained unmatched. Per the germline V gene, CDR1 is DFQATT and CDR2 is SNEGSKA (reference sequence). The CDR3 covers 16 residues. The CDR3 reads CSARDTEGQINYGYTF. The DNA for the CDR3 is TGCAGTGCTAGAGATACAGAGGGACAGATAAACTATGGCTACACCTTC.

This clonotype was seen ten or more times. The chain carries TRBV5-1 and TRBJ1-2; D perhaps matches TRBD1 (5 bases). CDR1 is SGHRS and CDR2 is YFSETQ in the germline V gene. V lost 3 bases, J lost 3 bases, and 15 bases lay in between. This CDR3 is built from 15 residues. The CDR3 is CASSSDPGLYYGYTF. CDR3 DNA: TGCGCCAGCAGCTCTGATCCGGGACTGTACTATGGCTACACCTTC.

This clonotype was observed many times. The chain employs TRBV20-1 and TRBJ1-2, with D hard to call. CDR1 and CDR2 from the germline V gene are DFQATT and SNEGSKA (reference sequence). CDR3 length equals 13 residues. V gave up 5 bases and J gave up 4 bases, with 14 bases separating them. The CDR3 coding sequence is TGCAGTGCTCTCCCTGTTTCGGTCTATGGCTACACCTTC. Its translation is CSALPVSVYGYTF.

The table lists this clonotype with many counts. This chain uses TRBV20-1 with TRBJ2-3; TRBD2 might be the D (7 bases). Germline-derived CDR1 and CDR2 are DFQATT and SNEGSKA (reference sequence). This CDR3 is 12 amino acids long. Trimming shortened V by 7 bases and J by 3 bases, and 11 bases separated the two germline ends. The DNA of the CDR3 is TGCAGTGGTGGGGGGGCAACAGATACGCAGTATTTT. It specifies CSGGGATDTQYF.

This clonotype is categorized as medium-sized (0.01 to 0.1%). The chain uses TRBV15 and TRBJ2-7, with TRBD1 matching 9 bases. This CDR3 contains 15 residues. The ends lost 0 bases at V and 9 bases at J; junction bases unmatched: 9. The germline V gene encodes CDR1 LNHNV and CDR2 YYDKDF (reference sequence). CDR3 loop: CATSRDPGTGRVQYF. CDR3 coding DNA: TGTGCCACCAGCAGAGATCCAGGGACAGGGAGGGTGCAGTACTTC.

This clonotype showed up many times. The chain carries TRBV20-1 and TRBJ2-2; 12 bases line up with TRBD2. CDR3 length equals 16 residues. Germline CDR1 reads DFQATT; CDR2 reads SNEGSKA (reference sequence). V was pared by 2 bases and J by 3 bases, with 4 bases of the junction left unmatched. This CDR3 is CSARSLAGGDTGELFF. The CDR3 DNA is TGCAGTGCTAGATCACTAGCGGGGGGAGACACCGGGGAGCTGTTTTTT.

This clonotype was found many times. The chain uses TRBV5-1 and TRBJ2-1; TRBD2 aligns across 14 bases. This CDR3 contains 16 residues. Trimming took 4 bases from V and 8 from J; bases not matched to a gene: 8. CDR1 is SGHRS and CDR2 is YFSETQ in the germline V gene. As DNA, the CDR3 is TGCGCCAGCAGCCCCCAGACTAGCGGGGGGGCTTATGAGCAGTTCTTC. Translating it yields CASSPQTSGGAYEQFF.

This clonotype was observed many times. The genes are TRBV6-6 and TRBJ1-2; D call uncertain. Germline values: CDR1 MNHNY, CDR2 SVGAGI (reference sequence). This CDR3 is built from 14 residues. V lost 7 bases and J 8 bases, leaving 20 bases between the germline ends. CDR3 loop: CASNKHRASGGYTF. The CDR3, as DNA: TGTGCCAGCAACAAGCATAGGGCCTCTGGGGGCTACACCTTC.

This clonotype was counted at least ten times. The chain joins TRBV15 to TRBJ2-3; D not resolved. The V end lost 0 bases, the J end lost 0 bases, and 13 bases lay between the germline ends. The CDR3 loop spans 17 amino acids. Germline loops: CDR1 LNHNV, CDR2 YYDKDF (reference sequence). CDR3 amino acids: CATSRDGKSPSTDTQYF. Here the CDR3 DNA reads TGTGCCACCAGCAGAGATGGTAAATCCCCAAGCACAGATACGCAGTATTTT.

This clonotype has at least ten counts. Written as DNA, the CDR3 is TGCAGTGCGGAGGCTTACTATGGCTACACCTTC. It translates to CSAEAYYGYTF. The rearrangement links TRBV20-1 to TRBJ1-2; D gene uncertain. Germline V lookup: CDR1 DFQATT, CDR2 SNEGSKA (reference sequence). This CDR3 contains 11 residues. Trimming pared 6 bases from V and 3 bases from J, leaving 8 bases between.

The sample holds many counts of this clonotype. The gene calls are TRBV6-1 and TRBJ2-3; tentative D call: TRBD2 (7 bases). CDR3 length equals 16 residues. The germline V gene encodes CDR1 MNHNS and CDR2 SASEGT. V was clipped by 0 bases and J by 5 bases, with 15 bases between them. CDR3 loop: CASSEALGGLGDTQYF. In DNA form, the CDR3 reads TGTGCCAGCAGTGAAGCACTCGGGGGGCTGGGAGATACGCAGTATTTT.